The 8 T cell receptor beta chains below all came from one sample that was sequenced in a study of blood T cells in healthy people across ages. A sample-barcoded 5' primer and a J-beta primer mix were used in a second PCR of roughly 6 to 11 cycles. A single record per CDR3 protein comes from TCRdb applying MiXCR to the 5' RACE reads. The sample contains around 850,000 distinct CDR3 sequences, around 36% of which appear only once. Material for sequencing was blood. These receptors were taken from a man in his late teens or twenties in good health.

This chain joins TRBV7-2 and TRBJ1-5, with D uncertain. The CDR3 is made up of 16 amino acids. Germline CDR1 SGHTA, CDR2 FQGNSA. Trimming took 2 bases from V and 4 from J, leaving 15 bases between them. The CDR3 sequence is CASSLNGSGLNQPQHF. CDR3 sequence (DNA): TGTGCCAGCAGCTTAAATGGAAGCGGGCTAAATCAGCCCCAGCATTTT.

The V call is TRBV20-1, the J call TRBJ1-2, with 8 nucleotides matching TRBD1. This CDR3 is built from 12 residues. The V segment lost 4 bases and the J segment 4 bases; nucleotides outside the gene matches: 2. Germline V lookup: CDR1 DFQATT, CDR2 SNEGSKA (reference sequence). Here the CDR3 reads CSANGQGYGYTF. As DNA, the CDR3 is TGCAGTGCTAATGGACAGGGCTATGGCTACACCTTC.

The rearrangement joins TRBV9 to TRBJ2-3; 14 bases map to TRBD2. V dropped 3 bases and J dropped 6; count of bases not matched to a gene: 6. The V gene's germline CDR1 is SGDLS and CDR2 YYNGEE. The CDR3 loop spans 16 amino acids. CDR3 in DNA: TGTGCCAGCAGCGATCGACTAGCGGGGGGGCTTGATACGCAGTATTTT. Protein: CASSDRLAGGLDTQYF.

A word on this clonotype: Compared with germline, one end of the junction differs, possibly owing to a read error. J is TRBJ2-1 and V is TRBV2; a weak D match, TRBD2 (5 bases). Per the germline V gene, CDR1 is SNHLY and CDR2 is FYNNEI. The CDR3 is 16 residues long. The CDR3 region has the DNA TGTGCCGGCAGGCTCGCCCTAGCCCGCTTGGGGAATGAGCAGTTCTTC. Its protein product is CAGRLALARLGNEQFF.

As concerns this clonotype: A read error may be the cause here, since a much bigger clone is one base away. The chain uses TRBV12-3 or TRBV12-4 and TRBJ1-2, with a tentative D call TRBD1 (6 bases). With 6 bases removed from V and 5 bases from J, the gap between germline ends came to 13 bases. The CDR3 runs to 13 residues. CDR3 region: CASRPQGCYGYTF. The CDR3 DNA is TGTGCCAGCAGACCACAGGGTTGTTATGGCTACACCTTC.

The table lists this clonotype with a few counts. The rearrangement joins TRBV4-3 to TRBJ2-7; D is tentatively TRBD1 or TRBD2 (5 bases each). The CDR3 is made up of 16 amino acids. CDR1 is LGHNA and CDR2 is YSLEER in the germline V gene. V shed 0 bases and J shed 0 bases, with 12 bases lying between them. The CDR3 protein is CASSQDFGASSYEQYF. The CDR3 bases are TGCGCCAGCAGCCAAGATTTCGGGGCGTCCTCCTACGAGCAGTACTTC.

This chain joins TRBV27 and TRBJ2-3; the D is unclear. Trimming took 5 bases from V and 2 from J, leaving 14 bases between them. This CDR3 region has 15 residues. Germline assignment: CDR1 MNHEY and CDR2 SMNVEV (reference sequence). This chain's CDR3 is CASSAGARLTDTQYF. In DNA, the CDR3 is TGTGCCAGCAGTGCCGGTGCGCGGCTCACAGATACGCAGTATTTT.

This sequence joins TRBV6-2 or TRBV6-3 and TRBJ2-7; the match to TRBD2 covers 11 bases. V lost 4 bases to trimming and J lost 0 bases; unmatched junction nucleotides: 5. CDR3 length: 16 amino acids. Germline V gene data show CDR1 as MNHEY and CDR2 as SVGEGT. This CDR3 reads CASSSLLAGDSYEQYF. The CDR3 DNA reads as TGTGCCAGCAGTTCCTTACTAGCGGGGGACTCCTACGAGCAGTACTTC.